The rows below give T cell receptor beta chains drawn from one sample of a study of neoadjuvant anti-PD-1 for oral cavity cancer. TCRdb's table, derived via immunoSEQ multiplex PCR, lists solely in-frame clones and lacks some. The sample carries about 14,000 clones, 70% to 75% recorded once. Sequencing used PBMCs, obtained after nivolumab (anti-PD-1) treatment. Every receptor here comes from a person aged 35-79 years with oral cavity squamous cell carcinoma. The CDR3 runs from the conserved cysteine through the conserved F or W. Fields, in order: clone size, D gene, J gene, V gene, CDR3 DNA, CDR3 protein. The D gene is left open where the match is weak. The size entry is marked missing in some rows and otherwise reads once, few, many or a size class.

.	TRBD1	TRBJ2-5	TRBV5-1	TGCGCCAGCAGTGGACAGGGGCGAGGGGAGACCCAGTACTTC	CASSGQGRGETQYF
.	.	TRBJ2-7	TRBV6-9	TGTGCCAGCAGTTACTCTTGGGGTTTGGACGAGCAGTACTTC	CASSYSWGLDEQYF
once	TRBD2	TRBJ2-5	TRBV5-1	TGCGCCAGCAGCTCTAGCGGGAGCGAGACCCAGTACTTC	CASSSSGSETQYF
.	.	TRBJ1-1	TRBV7-2	TGTGCCAGCAGCTTTGGCAGGGACACTGAAGCTTTCTTT	CASSFGRDTEAFF
.	TRBD2	TRBJ2-5	TRBV7-9	TGTGCCAGCAGCCCAGGACTAGCGGGGGGGCTGGAGACCCAGTACTTC	CASSPGLAGGLETQYF
.	TRBD2	TRBJ2-3	TRBV6-1	TGTGCCAGCAGTGAACCTAGCGGGAGGGGGGCAGATACGCAGTATTTT	CASSEPSGRGADTQYF
few	TRBD1	TRBJ1-2	TRBV28	TGTGCCAGCAGGTTTTTATGGACAGGGGACTATGGCTACACCTTC	CASRFLWTGDYGYTF
.	.	TRBJ2-1	TRBV10-3	TGTGCCATCAGTGAGTCAGGCGCCGGCTACAATGAGCAGTTCTTC	CAISESGAGYNEQFF
.	.	TRBJ1-2	TRBV2	TGTGCCAGCCTAGGTGAGTTCGTGGAGAACTATGGCTACACCTTC	CASLGEFVENYGYTF
.	.	TRBJ1-1	TRBV5-4	TGTGCCAGCAGCCTGCGGCTGGGGAACACTGAAGCTTTCTTT	CASSLRLGNTEAFF
.	TRBD2	TRBJ2-3	TRBV19	TGTGCCAGCTTCTATATTAAACTAGCGGGGGGAACCACTAGCACAGATACGCAGTATTTT	CASFYIKLAGGTTSTDTQYF
.	.	TRBJ2-7	TRBV5-1	TGCGCCAGCAGCTTGGTTGGGGGTGGTAGGTACGAGCAGTACTTC	CASSLVGGGRYEQYF
.	.	TRBJ1-2	TRBV28	TGTGCCAGCAGGGACTTTGGCAGGCGCTATGGCTACACCTTC	CASRDFGRRYGYTF
.	.	TRBJ2-3	TRBV11-2	TGTGCCAGCAGCTTACAATATGTCGGGGCAACAGATACGCAGTATTTT	CASSLQYVGATDTQYF
.	TRBD1	TRBJ2-1	TRBV4-1	TGCGCCAGCAGCCGGCCAGGGGGCAAACCGTTCTTC	CASSRPGGKPFF
once	TRBD1	TRBJ1-1	TRBV6-1	TGTGCCGCCGGACAGGCAGACACTGAAGCTTTCTTT	CAAGQADTEAFF
.	.	TRBJ2-3	TRBV15	TGTGCCACCAGCAGAGTCCTGGGGGGGGGCAAAGATACGCAGTATTTT	CATSRVLGGGKDTQYF
.	.	TRBJ2-5	TRBV5-5	TGTGCCAGCAGCACGGGACGCCCGAGGCAAGGGGAGACCCAGTACTTC	CASSTGRPRQGETQYF
.	TRBD2	TRBJ2-3	TRBV4-1	TGCGCCAGCAGCCCGACCCTAGCGGGGAGCACAGATACGCAGTATTTT	CASSPTLAGSTDTQYF
.	.	TRBJ2-6	TRBV4-1	TGCGCCAGCAGCCGTACGACTTCTGGGGCCAACGTCCTGACTTTC	CASSRTTSGANVLTF
.	.	TRBJ1-2	TRBV7-3	TGTGCCAGCAGCTTAACTCCAGGGATGGGAGGCTACACCTTC	CASSLTPGMGGYTF
.	TRBD1	TRBJ2-7	TRBV14	TGTGCCAGCAGCACCCGGACAGGGGAAGTGGGTGAGCAGTACTTC	CASSTRTGEVGEQYF
few	TRBD1	TRBJ2-2	TRBV4-2	TGTGCCAGCAGCCCCACACCGGGACAGGGACCCGGGGAGCTGTTTTTT	CASSPTPGQGPGELFF
few	TRBD1	TRBJ1-6	TRBV5-1	TGCGCCAGCTGCCCGGACAGGCCCTCTAATTCACCCCTCCACTTT	CASCPDRPSNSPLHF
.	TRBD1	TRBJ1-3	TRBV27	TGTGCCAGCAGACCGACAGGGGGCGGAAACACCATATATTTT	CASRPTGGGNTIYF
.	.	TRBJ2-3	TRBV27	TGTGCCAGCAGTTTAAGGCCGTTCGGGACAGATACGCAGTATTTT	CASSLRPFGTDTQYF
.	.	TRBJ1-2	TRBV6-6	TGTGCCAGCAGTTACCTCAGCCTTAACTATGGCTACACCTTC	CASSYLSLNYGYTF
.	.	TRBJ2-7	TRBV30	TGTGCCTGGAGGAAAGGACAATCCTACGAGCAGTACTTC	CAWRKGQSYEQYF
.	.	TRBJ1-5	TRBV5-6	TGTGCCAGCTCAAGCGGGGGGTTTAGCAATCAGCCCCAGCATTTT	CASSSGGFSNQPQHF